The 11 T cell receptor beta chains reported below all come from one sample, sequenced in a study of spatial heterogeneity in lung cancer. Study conclusions and caveats: Within tumors, counts of expanded alpha and beta TCRs tracked tumor mutation counts.

Specified time point: sample taken at primary tumor resection. TCRdb independently ran MiXCR on the 5' RACE reads; one entry per CDR3 protein. The table records roughly 3,900 distinct CDR3 sequences, 5.3% of them present only once. Their antigen targets remain unknown. The sample in question was lung tumor tissue, obtained at surgery. The receptors originated from a female donor with early-stage non-small cell lung cancer.

This clonotype qualifies as medium-sized. V usage is TRBV7-6 and J usage is TRBJ2-5, with D perhaps TRBD2 (6 bases). The CDR3 consists of 14 residues. From germline, CDR1 is SGHVS and CDR2 FNYEAQ. V lost 6 bases and J 5 bases, leaving 16 bases between the germline ends. For the CDR3, the DNA is TGTGCCAGCAGTCCGGTCGGGGGAGGTGAGACCCAGTACTTC. Its protein is CASSPVGGGETQYF.

This clonotype is medium-sized by share. The V and J genes are TRBV5-4 and TRBJ1-1; TRBD1 agrees at 8 bases. Germline V gives CDR1 SGHNT, CDR2 YYREEE (reference sequence). Unmatched junction bases numbered 2, after V lost 7 bases and J lost 3 bases. The CDR3 contains 12 residues. The CDR3 region is CASGDRHTEAFF. CDR3 bases: TGTGCCAGCGGGGACAGGCACACTGAAGCTTTCTTT.

This sequence joins TRBV6-2 or TRBV6-3 and TRBJ2-7; maybe TRBD1 (5 bases). Germline CDR1 MNHEY, CDR2 SVGEGT. Trimming removed 2 bases from V and 4 bases from J, with 15 bases in between. The CDR3 sequence is 15 residues long. CDR3 nucleotides: TGTGCCAGCAGTTACCCCCGAGGACACGTATACGAGCAGTACTTC. Its protein product is CASSYPRGHVYEQYF.

Ten or more counts support this clonotype. The V call is TRBV28, the J call TRBJ2-3; D is unresolved. Germline V gene lookup returns CDR1 MDHEN and CDR2 SYDVKM. CDR3 length equals 14 residues. V lost 3 bases, J lost 6 bases, and 13 bases lay in between. In DNA form, the CDR3 reads TGTGCCAGCAGTTTTCCCCCCCTTTCGGATACGCAGTATTTT. Its translation is CASSFPPLSDTQYF.

Relative to its sample, this clonotype is medium-sized. The CDR3 DNA sequence: TGCGCCAGCAGCCAAAGAGAAGGAGATACGCAGTATTTT. Residues: CASSQREGDTQYF. The J gene is TRBJ2-3, the V gene TRBV4-3; D remains ambiguous. The CDR3 has 13 amino acids. V lost 2 bases and J 5 bases, leaving 8 bases between the germline ends. CDR1 and CDR2 from the germline V gene are LGHNA and YSLEER.

As for this clonotype: Just one base apart from a much larger clone, this may be a read error. The chain recombines TRBV7-9 with TRBJ2-7; no firm D call. The CDR3 contains 13 residues. From germline, CDR1 is SEHNR and CDR2 FQNEAQ (reference sequence). Trimming cost V 5 bases and J 2 bases, with 10 bases left between them. The CDR3 DNA reads TGTGCCAGCAGCCACGGGTCAGCCTACGAGCAGTACTTC. It specifies CASSHGSAYEQYF.

By frequency in the sample, this clonotype is medium-sized (0.01 to 0.1%). The rearrangement joins TRBV7-8 to TRBJ2-2; 8 bases match TRBD2. This CDR3 has 19 residues. With 0 bases clipped from V and 6 bases from J, the junction kept 15 bases outside the gene matches. Germline V gene sequence: CDR1 SGHVS, CDR2 FQNEAQ. Here the CDR3 reads CASSLALGSGSILAGELFF. The CDR3, as DNA: TGTGCCAGCAGCTTAGCGCTAGGAAGCGGGAGTATTCTGGCCGGGGAGCTGTTTTTT.

This clonotype is classed as medium-sized. The gene calls are TRBV24-1 and TRBJ1-5; 7 nucleotides align to TRBD1. The V and J ends lost 8 bases and 0 bases, in that order; junction bases with no gene match: 15. Germline V gene data show CDR1 as KGHDR and CDR2 as SFDVKD. The CDR3 consists of 18 residues. The CDR3 coding sequence is TGTGCCACCACACCGACGGGGACAGTATACATTAGCAATCAGCCCCAGCATTTT. This sequence encodes CATTPTGTVYISNQPQHF.

This clonotype was detected a few times. A read error may produce the germline difference seen at one junction end. V is TRBV24-1 and J is TRBJ2-1; 10 nucleotides agree with TRBD2. The germline V gene encodes CDR1 KGHDR and CDR2 SFDVKD. This CDR3 region has 14 residues. For the CDR3, the DNA is TGTACCACCAGTGCCAGCGGGGGGGCGGATGAGCAGTTCTTC. As protein: CTTSASGGADEQFF.

About this clonotype itself: A read error may account for a junction end that differs from germline. This chain connects TRBV20-1 to TRBJ2-7, with 9 bases fitting TRBD2. Germline V CDR1 and CDR2: DFQATT, SNEGSKA (reference sequence). CDR3 size: 14 residues. CDR3 sequence: CSAIAGAHSYGQYF. CDR3 nucleotides: TGCAGTGCTATAGCGGGAGCGCACTCCTACGGGCAGTACTTC.

This clonotype is medium-sized in the sample. The chain carries TRBV20-1 and TRBJ2-1; 7 bases align to TRBD2. This CDR3 has 13 residues. The V segment lost 5 bases and the J segment 2 bases; nucleotides outside the gene matches: 3. From germline, CDR1 is DFQATT and CDR2 SNEGSKA (reference sequence). In DNA form, the CDR3 reads TGCAGTGCTCCTAGCGGCCCCTACAATGAGCAGTTCTTC. Translated: CSAPSGPYNEQFF.